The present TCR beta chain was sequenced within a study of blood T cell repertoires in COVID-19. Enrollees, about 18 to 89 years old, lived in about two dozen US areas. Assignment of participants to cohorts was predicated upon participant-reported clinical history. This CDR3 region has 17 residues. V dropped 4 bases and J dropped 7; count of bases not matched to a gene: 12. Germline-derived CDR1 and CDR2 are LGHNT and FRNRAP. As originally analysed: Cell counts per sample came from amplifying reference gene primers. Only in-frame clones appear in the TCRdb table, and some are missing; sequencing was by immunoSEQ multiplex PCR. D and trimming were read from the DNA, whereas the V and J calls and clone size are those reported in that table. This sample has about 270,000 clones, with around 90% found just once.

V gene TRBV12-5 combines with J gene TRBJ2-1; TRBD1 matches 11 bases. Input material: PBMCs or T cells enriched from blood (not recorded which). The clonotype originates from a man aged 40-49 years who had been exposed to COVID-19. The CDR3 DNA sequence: TGTGCTAGTGGTTCCGCCGGGACAGGGGGTTTGGGGAATGAGCAGTTCTTC. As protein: CASGSAGTGGLGNEQFF.